Shown below are 28 T cell receptor beta chains from a single sample sequenced in a study of blood T cell repertoires in COVID-19. Only in-frame clones appear in the TCRdb table, and some are missing; sequencing was by immunoSEQ multiplex PCR. The sample gives tens of thousands of clones, more than 85% of which show up once; around 5% is in the top ten. Source material: peripheral blood. The receptor source for this set is a man in his forties with active COVID-19.

The chain combines TRBV2 with TRBJ2-1, with 10 bases lining up with TRBD2. The CDR3 loop spans 15 amino acids. Per the germline V gene, CDR1 is SNHLY and CDR2 is FYNNEI. After removal of 6 bases from V and 2 bases from J, the junction contained 4 bases not matched to a gene. The CDR3 DNA reads TGTGCCAGCAGGGCTACTAGCGGGACCTACAATGAGCAGTTCTTC. It is translated as CASRATSGTYNEQFF.

This chain uses TRBV15 with TRBJ1-1, with D unresolved. The V end was cut by 2 bases, the J end by 8 bases, with 21 bases between. Per the germline V gene, CDR1 is LNHNV and CDR2 is YYDKDF (reference sequence). This CDR3 comprises 16 residues. The CDR3 coding sequence is TGTGCCACCAGCAGACTCACACCCGACTGGTTGCTCGAAGCTTTCTTT. Its translation: CATSRLTPDWLLEAFF.

The CDR3 sequence: CASTPGTGTYNEQFF. CDR3 sequence (DNA): TGTGCCAGCACACCCGGGACAGGGACTTACAATGAGCAGTTCTTC. This chain links TRBV28 with TRBJ2-1, with 9 bases lining up with TRBD1. V lost 7 bases, J lost 4 bases, and 8 bases stayed unmatched. The CDR3 runs 15 residues. CDR1 and CDR2 from the germline V gene are MDHEN and SYDVKM.

This clone was counted between two and nine times. The V and J genes are TRBV19 and TRBJ1-5; possibly TRBD1 for D (6 bases). This CDR3 is 18 amino acids long. Looked up from germline, CDR1 is LNHDA and CDR2 is SQIVND (reference sequence). V gave up 4 bases and J gave up 0 bases, with 19 bases separating them. In DNA form, the CDR3 reads TGTGCCAGTAGTAAGGACGGGCAGGGGCTTTATAGCAATCAGCCCCAGCATTTT. Translation gives CASSKDGQGLYSNQPQHF. Complete variable domain (other parts from reference TRBV19 and TRBJ1-5): DGGITQSPKYLFRKEGQNVTLSCEQNLNHDAMYWYRQDPGQGLRLIYYSQIVNDFQKGDIAEGYSVSREKKESFPLTVTSAQKNPTAFYLCASSKDGQGLYSNQPQHFGDGTRLSIL.

Here the CDR3 DNA reads TGCAGCGTTGAAGGGTGGGGGCTGGACTATGGCTACACCTTC. As protein: CSVEGWGLDYGYTF. The chain combines TRBV29-1 with TRBJ1-2; D perhaps matches TRBD1 (6 bases). V lost 1 base and J lost 3, with 12 bases in between. CDR3 size: 14 residues. Germline CDR1 and CDR2: SQVTM and ANQGSEA.

This chain uses TRBV5-4 with TRBJ2-3; D is undetermined. Trimming took off 0 bases at V and 7 bases at J, with 6 bases between the two ends. The germline V gene has CDR1 SGHNT and CDR2 YYREEE (reference sequence). The CDR3 length is 12 residues. This CDR3 is CASSLELNTQYF. The CDR3 region has the DNA TGTGCCAGCAGCTTGGAACTTAATACGCAGTATTTT.

The chain carries TRBV28 and TRBJ2-3; 8 nucleotides match TRBD1. V trimming: 5 bases; J trimming: 6 bases; junction bases outside the gene matches: 13. CDR3 length equals 16 residues. Per the germline V gene, CDR1 is MDHEN and CDR2 is SYDVKM. CDR3 protein: CASSLRPGGNTDTQYF. The CDR3, as DNA: TGTGCCAGCAGTCTGAGGCCAGGGGGCAATACGGATACGCAGTATTTT.

J is TRBJ2-3 and V is TRBV9, with 13 bases fitting TRBD2. After removal of 2 bases from V and 7 bases from J, the junction contained 4 bases not matched to a gene. The germline gives CDR1 SGDLS, CDR2 YYNGEE. The CDR3 consists of 15 residues. The CDR3 reads CASSVTSGGPYTQYF. CDR3 DNA: TGTGCCAGCAGCGTGACTAGCGGGGGGCCTTATACGCAGTATTTT.

The chain uses TRBV7-8 and TRBJ1-3; no firm D call. From germline, CDR1 is SGHVS and CDR2 FQNEAQ. The CDR3 covers 15 residues. The V and J ends lost 5 bases and 1 base respectively, with 12 bases between them. This chain's CDR3 is CASSPRIESGNTIYF. The CDR3 nucleotides are TGTGCCAGCAGCCCCCGAATAGAATCTGGAAACACCATATATTTT.

CDR3 protein: CASSLASGSVRVEQYF. The CDR3 nucleotides are TGTGCCAGCAGTTTAGCTAGCGGGAGTGTTAGGGTCGAGCAGTACTTC. The chain is built from TRBV28 and TRBJ2-7, with TRBD2 matching 10 bases. CDR3 size: 16 residues. Germline trimming cut 2 bases from V and 6 bases from J; bases unmatched to any gene: 10. Looked up from germline, CDR1 is MDHEN and CDR2 is SYDVKM. Using reference TRBV28 and TRBJ2-7 for the parts outside the CDR3, the full variable domain is DVKVTQSSRYLVKRTGEKVFLECVQDMDHENMFWYRQDPGLGLRLIYFSYDVKMKEKGDIPEGYSVSREKKERFSLILESASTNQTSMYLCASSLASGSVRVEQYFGPGTRLTVT.

This chain joins TRBV11-2 and TRBJ2-1, with 13 bases aligning to TRBD2. CDR3 size: 16 residues. From germline, CDR1 is SGHAT and CDR2 FQNNGV. V trimming: 1 base; J trimming: 7 bases; junction bases outside the gene matches: 4. This chain's CDR3 is CASSLGLAGGMNEQFF. CDR3 nucleotides: TGTGCCAGCAGCTTAGGACTAGCGGGAGGAATGAATGAGCAGTTCTTC.

The genes are TRBV6-5 and TRBJ1-4, with D perhaps matching TRBD1 (6 bases). Trimming took 4 bases from V and 7 from J, leaving 10 bases between them. The germline gives CDR1 MNHEY, CDR2 SVGAGI. The CDR3 length is 13 residues. CDR3 in DNA: TGTGCCAGCAGTTCAGGGGTCAGTGAAAAACTGTTTTTT. It specifies CASSSGVSEKLFF.

This chain joins TRBV5-1 and TRBJ2-1, with 11 bases fitting TRBD1. Losses at the gene ends were 2 bases for V and 7 bases for J; bases not matched to a gene: 5. Germline V gene sequence: CDR1 SGHRS, CDR2 YFSETQ. The CDR3 is made up of 15 amino acids. This CDR3 reads CASSFGGTGGNEQFF. CDR3 DNA: TGCGCCAGCAGCTTTGGCGGGACAGGGGGTAATGAGCAGTTCTTC.

This clone was recorded a few times. V is TRBV19 and J is TRBJ1-5, with D perhaps matching TRBD1 (6 bases). V lost 4 bases and J lost 5, with 24 bases in between. The CDR3 length is 18 residues. Germline loops: CDR1 LNHDA, CDR2 SQIVND (reference sequence). Here the CDR3 DNA reads TGTGCCAGTAGTAAAAGGGGTATGATACAGGGCAGGTATCAGCCCCAGCATTTT. Amino acids: CASSKRGMIQGRYQPQHF.

The genes are TRBV13 and TRBJ2-3; no clear D gene. The CDR3 consists of 11 residues. V shed 4 bases and J shed 5 bases, with 4 bases lying between them. Germline values: CDR1 PRHDT, CDR2 FYEKMQ (reference sequence). CDR3 loop: CASSYGDTQYF. The CDR3 DNA follows: TGTGCCAGCAGCTACGGAGATACGCAGTATTTT.

The chain links TRBV7-8 to TRBJ1-6; 8 bases align to TRBD1. Germline V lookup: CDR1 SGHVS, CDR2 FQNEAQ. The CDR3 spans 16 residues. Trimming removed 3 bases from V and 3 bases from J; junction bases left unmatched: 4. The CDR3: CASSFGQGIYNSPLHF. The CDR3 DNA sequence: TGTGCCAGCAGCTTCGGACAGGGTATCTATAATTCACCCCTCCACTTT. Complete variable domain (other parts from reference TRBV7-8 and TRBJ1-6): GAGVSQSPRYKVAKRGQDVALRCDPISGHVSLFWYQQALGQGPEFLTYFQNEAQLDKSGLPSDRFFAERPEGSVSTLKIQRTQQEDSAVYLCASSFGQGIYNSPLHFGNGTRLTVT.

In DNA form, the CDR3 reads TGTGCCAGCAGCCCTAGGGGACAGGGGGCTGTGGGGACCCAGTACTTC. Its translation: CASSPRGQGAVGTQYF. This chain uses TRBV9 with TRBJ2-5; 12 nucleotides line up with TRBD1. This CDR3 has 16 residues. Trimming removed 4 bases from V and 7 bases from J; junction bases left unmatched: 11. Germline V gives CDR1 SGDLS, CDR2 YYNGEE.

The V call is TRBV9, the J call TRBJ2-1; 11 nucleotides line up with TRBD2. CDR1 and CDR2 (germline): SGDLS, YYNGEE. With V trimmed by 6 bases and J by 4 bases, 9 bases remained unmatched. There are 16 residues in the CDR3. Here the CDR3 DNA reads TGTGCCAGCACCGAACGGGGACTAGCGGCTTACAATGAGCAGTTCTTC. It yields the protein CASTERGLAAYNEQFF.

This chain uses TRBV11-3 with TRBJ2-1, with 12 bases lining up with TRBD2. CDR1 and CDR2 (germline): SGHNT, YENEEA. The CDR3 has 15 amino acids. V shed 5 bases, J shed 7 bases, and the junction held 6 bases outside the gene matches. CDR3 nucleotide sequence: TGTGCCAGCAGCCTAGCGGGAGGGGGGAAAAATGAGCAGTTCTTC. The encoded protein is CASSLAGGGKNEQFF.

This chain uses TRBV28 with TRBJ1-2, with D tentatively TRBD1 (6 bases). Trimming left V 4 bases short and J 2 bases short, with 11 bases between. CDR3 length: 14 residues. Germline V gene data show CDR1 as MDHEN and CDR2 as SYDVKM. The CDR3 nucleotides are TGTGCCAGCAGTTCCTGGACAGTCAACTATGGCTACACCTTC. This sequence encodes CASSSWTVNYGYTF.

The chain is built from TRBV3-1 (or the pseudogene TRBV3-2) and TRBJ2-7, with D perhaps matching TRBD1 (6 bases). Germline CDR1 reads LGHDT; CDR2 reads YNNKEL (reference sequence). The CDR3 has 15 amino acids. V lost 4 bases and J lost 3, with 16 bases in between. In DNA, the CDR3 is TGTGCCAGCAGCCTAGGGGGATACACAGACTACGAGCAGTACTTC. Residues: CASSLGGYTDYEQYF.

The chain joins TRBV9 to TRBJ2-2; the D is unclear. Germline assignment: CDR1 SGDLS and CDR2 YYNGEE. Trimming took off 0 bases at V and 8 bases at J, with 14 bases between the two ends. There are 15 residues in the CDR3. The CDR3 sequence is CASSVDPFTQGELFF. The CDR3 nucleotides read TGTGCCAGCAGCGTAGATCCCTTCACCCAGGGGGAGCTGTTTTTT.

The chain carries TRBV19 and TRBJ2-1; D unclear. The germline V and J ends were trimmed by 5 bases and 2 bases, with 13 bases remaining between them. Germline assignment: CDR1 LNHDA and CDR2 SQIVND (reference sequence). The CDR3 consists of 15 residues. The CDR3 protein is CASSAPQSAYNEQFF. In nucleotides, the CDR3 is TGTGCCAGTAGTGCCCCCCAGAGCGCCTACAATGAGCAGTTCTTC.

The CDR3 spells CASSPSTSGNTIYF. The DNA for the CDR3 is TGTGCCAGCAGCCCTAGTACCTCTGGAAACACCATATATTTT. The chain employs TRBV14 and TRBJ1-3; D is unresolved. The V end lost 4 bases, the J end lost 0 bases, and 7 bases lay between the germline ends. From germline, CDR1 is SGHDN and CDR2 FVKESK. The CDR3 loop spans 14 amino acids.

The chain links TRBV28 to TRBJ2-5; 9 bases fit TRBD1. The CDR3 is 16 residues long. Germline loops: CDR1 MDHEN, CDR2 SYDVKM. With 6 bases clipped from V and 1 base from J, the junction kept 9 bases outside the gene matches. The CDR3 reads CASSPQGAVFQETQYF. The CDR3, as DNA: TGTGCCAGCAGCCCACAGGGGGCAGTGTTCCAAGAGACCCAGTACTTC.

The rearrangement links TRBV5-1 to TRBJ2-6, with 7 bases identical to TRBD1. CDR1 and CDR2 from the germline V gene are SGHRS and YFSETQ. The CDR3 contains 17 residues. The V gene end was trimmed by 6 bases and the J gene end by 2 bases; junction bases not matched to a gene: 11. The CDR3 nucleotides read TGCGCCAGCAACCCACAGGGGAGAACGCCTGGGGCCAACGTCCTGACTTTC. Translation: CASNPQGRTPGANVLTF. The variable domain in full, completed from reference TRBV5-1 and TRBJ2-6, reads KAGVTQTPRYLIKTRGQQVTLSCSPISGHRSVSWYQQTPGQGLQFLFEYFSETQRNKGNFPGRFSGRQFSNSRSEMNVSTLELGDSALYLCASNPQGRTPGANVLTFGAGSRLTVL.

The J gene is TRBJ2-2, the V gene TRBV7-9, with D perhaps matching TRBD1 (5 bases). Trimming pared 6 bases from V and 4 bases from J, leaving 9 bases between. Germline loops: CDR1 SEHNR, CDR2 FQNEAQ (reference sequence). CDR3 length: 13 residues. The CDR3 DNA reads TGTGCCAGCAGTTGGGGCTCCACCGGGGAGCTGTTTTTT. Translation: CASSWGSTGELFF.

The rearrangement joins TRBV28 to TRBJ2-4; the D gene is possibly TRBD2 (7 bases). The CDR3 is 16 residues long. The V end lost 6 bases, the J end lost 0 bases, and 15 bases lay between the germline ends. CDR1 and CDR2 (germline): MDHEN, SYDVKM. In nucleotides, the CDR3 is TGTGCCAGCAGAGGGGGGGAACAGCTAGCCAAAAACATTCAGTACTTC. It yields the protein CASRGGEQLAKNIQYF. The full variable domain, completed using reference TRBV28 and TRBJ2-4, is DVKVTQSSRYLVKRTGEKVFLECVQDMDHENMFWYRQDPGLGLRLIYFSYDVKMKEKGDIPEGYSVSREKKERFSLILESASTNQTSMYLCASRGGEQLAKNIQYFGAGTRLSVL.